The rows below give T cell receptor beta chains drawn from one sample of a study of cytomegalovirus exposure and HLA in healthy donors. Assay used: immunoSEQ multiplex PCR; TCRdb lists only in-frame clones, some missing. The sample carries approximately 170,000 clones, over 60% recorded once. The specimen was PBMCs. Receptors originate from a man aged 25-45 years in good health and CMV-seropositive. The CDR3 runs from the conserved cysteine through the conserved F or W. A D gene is named only where the DNA matches it firmly. Clone size is given for some rows only: seen once, a few or many times, or a class if the clone is expanded.

j_gene: TRBJ2-1; abundance: NA; d_gene: TRBD2; v_gene: TRBV7-2; CDR3nt: TGTGCCAGCAGTCGGACTAGCGGGGGGGCATATGAGCAGTTCTTC; CDR3aa: CASSRTSGGAYEQFF
j_gene: TRBJ2-6; abundance: once; d_gene: NA; v_gene: TRBV4-3; CDR3nt: TGCGCCAGCAGCCAAGATCTTATAAGGGGGTCCTCTGGGGCCAACGTCCTGACTTTC; CDR3aa: CASSQDLIRGSSGANVLTF
j_gene: TRBJ2-1; abundance: few; d_gene: NA; v_gene: TRBV27; CDR3nt: TGTGCCAGCAGTCCGGAGGGTACTCTCTACAATGAGCAGTTCTTC; CDR3aa: CASSPEGTLYNEQFF
j_gene: TRBJ1-2; abundance: few; d_gene: NA; v_gene: TRBV5-6; CDR3nt: TGTGCCAGCACCTCCGGGGGGCCGTATGGCTACACCTTC; CDR3aa: CASTSGGPYGYTF
j_gene: TRBJ2-5; abundance: NA; d_gene: NA; v_gene: TRBV7-9; CDR3nt: TGTGCCAGCAGCCCGGAGGGACAGAGAGAGACCCAGTACTTC; CDR3aa: CASSPEGQRETQYF
j_gene: TRBJ1-1; abundance: NA; d_gene: TRBD1; v_gene: TRBV5-6; CDR3nt: TGTGCCAGCAGCCTGGACAGGGGTAGGACTGAAGCTTTCTTT; CDR3aa: CASSLDRGRTEAFF
j_gene: TRBJ1-3; abundance: NA; d_gene: NA; v_gene: TRBV7-8; CDR3nt: TGTGCCAGCAGCTCGGGATCGGCTGGAAACACCATATATTTT; CDR3aa: CASSSGSAGNTIYF
j_gene: TRBJ2-3; abundance: NA; d_gene: TRBD2; v_gene: TRBV5-4; CDR3nt: TGTGCCAGCAGCTCCGGGACTAGCGTTAGCACAGATACGCAGTATTTT; CDR3aa: CASSSGTSVSTDTQYF
j_gene: TRBJ1-5; abundance: NA; d_gene: NA; v_gene: TRBV4-1; CDR3nt: TGCGCCAGCAGCACCCACACGAATCAGCCCCAGCATTTT; CDR3aa: CASSTHTNQPQHF
j_gene: TRBJ2-2; abundance: NA; d_gene: TRBD1; v_gene: TRBV27; CDR3nt: TGTGCCAGCAGTTTAAACAGGGGGTTAACCGGGGAGCTGTTTTTT; CDR3aa: CASSLNRGLTGELFF
j_gene: TRBJ2-7; abundance: NA; d_gene: NA; v_gene: TRBV30; CDR3nt: TGTGCCTGGAGCCGGGCAGGGTCTCCTTACGAGCAGTACTTC; CDR3aa: CAWSRAGSPYEQYF
j_gene: TRBJ1-6; abundance: NA; d_gene: NA; v_gene: TRBV7-7; CDR3nt: TGTGCTAGCAGTGGGGCATCACCCCACCATTTTTGGAATTCACCCCTCCACTTT; CDR3aa: CASSGASPHHFWNSPLHF
j_gene: TRBJ2-1; abundance: NA; d_gene: TRBD1; v_gene: TRBV23-1; CDR3nt: TGCGCCAGCAGTCAAGGATCGAAAACAGGGGCGGTCCACAATGAGCAGTTCTTC; CDR3aa: CASSQGSKTGAVHNEQFF
j_gene: TRBJ2-3; abundance: few; d_gene: TRBD2; v_gene: TRBV30; CDR3nt: TGTGCCTGGACCCGGGGGGGCCAGAGCACAGATACGCAGTATTTT; CDR3aa: CAWTRGGQSTDTQYF
j_gene: TRBJ2-7; abundance: NA; d_gene: NA; v_gene: TRBV6-5; CDR3nt: TGTGCCAGCAGCTCCGTTTCTCCCCAGTACTACGAGCAGTACTTC; CDR3aa: CASSSVSPQYYEQYF
j_gene: TRBJ1-1; abundance: once; d_gene: NA; v_gene: TRBV30; CDR3nt: TGTGCCTGGAGTAGAACAGCGAACACTGAAGCTTTCTTT; CDR3aa: CAWSRTANTEAFF
j_gene: TRBJ2-7; abundance: NA; d_gene: NA; v_gene: TRBV2; CDR3nt: TGTGCCAGCAGTTTTCAGGGTTCCGAGCAGTACTTC; CDR3aa: CASSFQGSEQYF
j_gene: TRBJ2-2; abundance: NA; d_gene: NA; v_gene: TRBV14; CDR3nt: TGTGCCAGCACACGGGACACCGGGGAGCTGTTTTTT; CDR3aa: CASTRDTGELFF
j_gene: TRBJ2-5; abundance: NA; d_gene: NA; v_gene: TRBV4-1; CDR3nt: TGCGCCAGCAGCCACCAGGAGGCAGCGCCCCAAGAGACCCAGTACTTC; CDR3aa: CASSHQEAAPQETQYF
j_gene: TRBJ2-5; abundance: NA; d_gene: NA; v_gene: TRBV13; CDR3nt: TGTGCCAGCAGCTTGGGGGGGGCGAGAGAGACCCAGTACTTC; CDR3aa: CASSLGGARETQYF
j_gene: TRBJ1-2; abundance: NA; d_gene: TRBD1; v_gene: TRBV7-9; CDR3nt: TGTGCCAGCAGCGTTAACCGGGACAGAAACTATGGCTACACCTTC; CDR3aa: CASSVNRDRNYGYTF
j_gene: TRBJ1-2; abundance: NA; d_gene: NA; v_gene: TRBV5-1; CDR3nt: TGCGCCAGCAGCCCGGACGGGGCTAACTATGGCTACACCTTC; CDR3aa: CASSPDGANYGYTF
j_gene: TRBJ2-7; abundance: NA; d_gene: NA; v_gene: TRBV5-6; CDR3nt: TGTGCCAGCAGCTCTTTCCCCCAGGGTTGGTCCTACGAGCAGTACTTC; CDR3aa: CASSSFPQGWSYEQYF
j_gene: TRBJ2-7; abundance: NA; d_gene: TRBD1; v_gene: TRBV9; CDR3nt: TGTGCCAGCAGCGGGGGACAGGGTAGAGCCTACGAGCAGTACTTC; CDR3aa: CASSGGQGRAYEQYF
j_gene: TRBJ1-6; abundance: once; d_gene: NA; v_gene: TRBV7-7; CDR3nt: TGTGCTAGCAGCTTAGGACAGAGAAATTCACCCCTCCACTTT; CDR3aa: CASSLGQRNSPLHF
j_gene: TRBJ1-2; abundance: NA; d_gene: NA; v_gene: TRBV30; CDR3nt: TGTGCCTGGAGTGAATATGGCAGGGCCTATGGCTACACCTTC; CDR3aa: CAWSEYGRAYGYTF
j_gene: TRBJ2-7; abundance: NA; d_gene: TRBD1; v_gene: TRBV7-8; CDR3nt: TGTGCCAGCAGCTTAGACGACAGGGCAGAGCAGTACTTC; CDR3aa: CASSLDDRAEQYF
j_gene: TRBJ2-6; abundance: NA; d_gene: TRBD1; v_gene: TRBV28; CDR3nt: TGTGCCAGCAGTTTCCCGGGACAGCAGGGGGCCAACGTCCTGACTTTC; CDR3aa: CASSFPGQQGANVLTF
j_gene: TRBJ2-3; abundance: NA; d_gene: TRBD1; v_gene: TRBV7-8; CDR3nt: TGTGCCAGCAGCTACCAGACAGGGGGGACAGATACGCAGTATTTT; CDR3aa: CASSYQTGGTDTQYF
j_gene: TRBJ1-1; abundance: few; d_gene: TRBD1; v_gene: TRBV2; CDR3nt: TGTGCCAGCAGTGAGGAGACAGGGCGACCTATGAACACTGAAGCTTTCTTT; CDR3aa: CASSEETGRPMNTEAFF
j_gene: TRBJ2-2; abundance: NA; d_gene: TRBD1; v_gene: TRBV10-2; CDR3nt: TGCGCCAGCAGGGTACAGGGGGCCGGGGAGCTGTTTTTT; CDR3aa: CASRVQGAGELFF
j_gene: TRBJ2-5; abundance: NA; d_gene: NA; v_gene: TRBV6-1; CDR3nt: TGTGCCAGCAGTGAAGGGGCGGGGGAGACCCAGTACTTC; CDR3aa: CASSEGAGETQYF
j_gene: TRBJ2-7; abundance: few; d_gene: NA; v_gene: TRBV7-6; CDR3nt: TGTGCCAGCAGCTTACAGGGTCCCTCCTACGAGCAGTACTTC; CDR3aa: CASSLQGPSYEQYF
j_gene: TRBJ2-5; abundance: NA; d_gene: NA; v_gene: TRBV28; CDR3nt: TGTGCCAGCACCCCACAGGGGGGGCGGCGGTCCCAGTACTTC; CDR3aa: CASTPQGGRRSQYF
j_gene: TRBJ2-3; abundance: NA; d_gene: TRBD2; v_gene: TRBV6-1; CDR3nt: TGTGCCAGCACCCAGCGGGGAGATACGCAGTATTTT; CDR3aa: CASTQRGDTQYF
j_gene: TRBJ2-5; abundance: NA; d_gene: TRBD2; v_gene: TRBV7-8; CDR3nt: TGTGCCAGCAGCACTAATTTGGGGTGGGGGGGCCAAGAGACCCAGTACTTC; CDR3aa: CASSTNLGWGGQETQYF
j_gene: TRBJ1-1; abundance: NA; d_gene: NA; v_gene: TRBV27; CDR3nt: TGTGCCAGCAGTCCAATTACCTCAGGGAAGAACACTGAAGCTTTCTTT; CDR3aa: CASSPITSGKNTEAFF
j_gene: TRBJ1-1; abundance: NA; d_gene: NA; v_gene: TRBV28; CDR3nt: TGTGCCAGCAGTTCCCCGACAACTGAAGCTTTCTTT; CDR3aa: CASSSPTTEAFF
j_gene: TRBJ1-4; abundance: NA; d_gene: NA; v_gene: TRBV5-1; CDR3nt: TGCGCCAGCGGGGCTGGGGGGAGTGAAAAACTGTTTTTT; CDR3aa: CASGAGGSEKLFF
j_gene: TRBJ2-7; abundance: once; d_gene: TRBD1; v_gene: TRBV6-6; CDR3nt: TGTGCCAGCAGCGGGCCGGACAGGGGGAAGTACGAGCAGTACTTC; CDR3aa: CASSGPDRGKYEQYF
j_gene: TRBJ2-4; abundance: few; d_gene: NA; v_gene: TRBV6-5; CDR3nt: TGTGCCAGCGCACAGGGCCAGGGGAACATTCAGTACTTC; CDR3aa: CASAQGQGNIQYF
j_gene: TRBJ1-2; abundance: once; d_gene: TRBD1; v_gene: TRBV28; CDR3nt: TGTGCCAGCAGTACCGGACAGGGGGCGAACTATGGCTACACCTTC; CDR3aa: CASSTGQGANYGYTF
j_gene: TRBJ2-1; abundance: once; d_gene: NA; v_gene: TRBV9; CDR3nt: TGTGCCAGCAGCGTAGCTAGCGCAAGCTCCTACAATGAGCAGTTCTTC; CDR3aa: CASSVASASSYNEQFF
j_gene: TRBJ2-7; abundance: NA; d_gene: NA; v_gene: TRBV7-2; CDR3nt: TGTGCCAGCAGCATGTCCCCCTCTAGTGGGTCGGGGTGGGACGAGCAGTACTTC; CDR3aa: CASSMSPSSGSGWDEQYF
j_gene: TRBJ2-5; abundance: few; d_gene: TRBD2; v_gene: TRBV6-5; CDR3nt: TGTGCCAGCAGTGAACTAGCGGGGGTGATGGCCCAGTACTTC; CDR3aa: CASSELAGVMAQYF
j_gene: TRBJ2-1; abundance: NA; d_gene: TRBD1; v_gene: TRBV5-1; CDR3nt: TGCGCCAGCAGCTTCACAGGGGTTAGTTCCTACAATGAGCAGTTCTTC; CDR3aa: CASSFTGVSSYNEQFF
j_gene: TRBJ1-1; abundance: NA; d_gene: NA; v_gene: TRBV7-2; CDR3nt: TGTGCCAGCGGAACAGGGCAGAACACTGAAGCTTTCTTT; CDR3aa: CASGTGQNTEAFF
j_gene: TRBJ2-5; abundance: once; d_gene: NA; v_gene: TRBV7-7; CDR3nt: TGTGCTAGCAGCCCATCGGGGGGCGGAGAGACCCAGTACTTC; CDR3aa: CASSPSGGGETQYF
j_gene: TRBJ1-6; abundance: NA; d_gene: NA; v_gene: TRBV5-1; CDR3nt: TGCGCCAGCAGCCCAGAATCGGGGGTTGGTAATTCACCCCTCCACTTT; CDR3aa: CASSPESGVGNSPLHF
j_gene: TRBJ2-6; abundance: NA; d_gene: NA; v_gene: TRBV21-1; CDR3nt: TGTGCCAGCAGCAAAGAGGCCCCAGGGAAAAGGTCTGGGGCCAACGTCCTGACTTTC; CDR3aa: CASSKEAPGKRSGANVLTF
j_gene: TRBJ2-5; abundance: NA; d_gene: NA; v_gene: TRBV7-9; CDR3nt: TGTGCCAGCAGCTTAGAAGGCCTAGGGGCAGAGACCCAGTACTTC; CDR3aa: CASSLEGLGAETQYF